These 27 T cell receptor beta chains came from one sample sequenced in a study of shared clonotypes between healthy human individuals. Data came from immunoSEQ multiplex PCR; TCRdb stores just in-frame clones and leaves some out. The sample records 2 million to 2.5 million clones, almost 96% being singletons. Sequenced material: naive CD4+ T cells sorted from blood. The subset here: CD45RA+ positively selected. All receptors come from a young man in good health.

This clone was observed once. The CDR3 loop reads CASSHGSGRRSTDTQYF. As DNA, the CDR3 is TGTGCCAGCAGCCACGGATCGGGGCGGAGAAGCACAGATACGCAGTATTTT. The chain recombines TRBV5-6 with TRBJ2-3; D tentatively fits TRBD1 or TRBD2 (5 bases each). The CDR3 consists of 17 residues. Germline-derived CDR1 and CDR2 are SGHDT and YYEEEE. V was shortened by 4 bases and J by 0 bases, with 18 bases between the two germline ends. The full variable domain, completed using reference TRBV5-6 and TRBJ2-3, is DAGVTQSPTHLIKTRGQQVTLRCSPKSGHDTVSWYQQALGQGPQFIFQYYEEEERQRGNFPDRFSGHQFPNYSSELNVNALLLGDSALYLCASSHGSGRRSTDTQYFGPGTRLTVL.

This clone was picked up a small number of times. This chain joins TRBV4-2 and TRBJ1-5; TRBD1 matches at 8 bases. Germline loops: CDR1 LGHNA, CDR2 YNFKEQ. The CDR3 length is 16 residues. V lost 0 bases, J lost 4 bases, and 5 bases stayed unmatched. CDR3 region: CASSQDQGQVNQPQHF. Here the CDR3 DNA reads TGTGCCAGCAGCCAAGATCAGGGACAGGTGAATCAGCCCCAGCATTTT.

Comments on this clone: Other nucleotide sequences in the sample specify the same CDR3. This chain uses TRBV9 with TRBJ1-5; perhaps TRBD1 as D (5 bases). V lost 0 bases to trimming and J lost 6 bases, with 13 bases between them. This CDR3 is 15 amino acids long. CDR1 and CDR2 (germline): SGDLS, YYNGEE. CDR3 region: CASSVGGQGGQPQHF. CDR3 in DNA: TGTGCCAGCAGCGTAGGAGGGCAGGGCGGTCAGCCCCAGCATTTT.

This rearrangement joins TRBV7-2 to TRBJ2-7; D may correspond to TRBD1 or TRBD2 (6 bases each). With 4 bases removed from V and 7 bases from J, the gap between germline ends came to 23 bases. Per the germline V gene, CDR1 is SGHTA and CDR2 is FQGNSA. The CDR3 runs to 16 residues. The CDR3 is CASSSRGLWGAGEQYF. The CDR3 DNA sequence: TGTGCCAGCAGCTCCCGGGGCCTGTGGGGGGCGGGAGAGCAGTACTTC. The full variable domain, its missing parts supplied by reference TRBV7-2 and TRBJ2-7, is GAGVSQSPSNKVTEKGKDVELRCDPISGHTALYWYRQSLGQGLEFLIYFQGNSAPDKSGLPSDRFSAERTGGSVSTLTIQRTQQEDSAVYLCASSSRGLWGAGEQYFGPGTRLTVT.

The gene calls are TRBV2 and TRBJ2-7; D remains unclear. Trimming shortened V by 5 bases and J by 6 bases, and 14 bases separated the two germline ends. The CDR3 has 13 residues. Per germline, CDR1 SNHLY and CDR2 FYNNEI. CDR3 sequence: CASSPDRGGEQYF. The DNA of the CDR3 is TGTGCCAGCAGTCCGGACCGAGGCGGCGAGCAGTACTTC.

This clone was recorded only once. V gene TRBV2 combines with J gene TRBJ1-2; a possible D gene is TRBD1 (6 bases). Trimming left V 5 bases short and J 4 bases short, with 20 bases between. The CDR3 loop spans 16 amino acids. CDR1 SNHLY and CDR2 FYNNEI come from the germline V gene. This chain's CDR3 is CASSWGRQEMTYGYTF. For the CDR3, the DNA is TGTGCCAGCAGTTGGGGTAGACAGGAGATGACCTATGGCTACACCTTC.

The chain combines TRBV10-3 with TRBJ1-5, with D unresolved. The germline V gene has CDR1 ENHRY and CDR2 SYGVKD. With 2 bases removed from V and 5 bases from J, the gap between germline ends came to 4 bases. The CDR3 consists of 12 residues. The CDR3 nucleotides read TGTGCCATCAGTGAGCCGGATCAGCCCCAGCATTTT. This encodes CAISEPDQPQHF.

This sequence joins TRBV28 and TRBJ2-7; 7 nucleotides agree with TRBD1. J lost 5 bases, V lost 5 bases, and 6 bases had no gene match. This CDR3 region has 13 residues. From germline, CDR1 is MDHEN and CDR2 SYDVKM. The CDR3 bases are TGTGCCAGCAGTCTACAGGGGTCCCACGAGCAGTACTTC. This encodes CASSLQGSHEQYF.

The chain combines TRBV15 with TRBJ2-1; 10 bases are a match to TRBD2. The CDR3 sequence is 16 residues long. V was pared by 0 bases and J by 9 bases, with 8 bases of the junction left unmatched. Germline V gene data show CDR1 as LNHNV and CDR2 as YYDKDF (reference sequence). Here the CDR3 DNA reads TGTGCCACCAGCAGAGACGGACTAGCGGTGAGGGCTGAGCAGTTCTTC. Protein product: CATSRDGLAVRAEQFF.

This sequence joins TRBV6-5 and TRBJ1-2; no clear D. V lost 3 bases, J lost 8 bases, and 13 bases lay in between. Per the germline V gene, CDR1 is MNHEY and CDR2 is SVGAGI. CDR3 length equals 13 residues. CDR3 loop: CASSYLVTGGYTF. CDR3 sequence (DNA): TGTGCCAGCAGTTATTTAGTGACTGGAGGCTACACCTTC.

The DNA for the CDR3 is TGTGCCACTTCTAGAGCACCCAATGAGCAGTTCTTC. Its translation: CATSRAPNEQFF. The genes are TRBV6-5 and TRBJ2-1; no clear D gene. The CDR3 spans 12 residues. The germline CDR1 and CDR2 sequences are MNHEY and SVGAGI. V lost 10 bases, J lost 6 bases, and 13 bases lay in between.

The chain combines TRBV6-1 with TRBJ1-1, with D unresolved. The V and J ends lost 2 bases and 6 bases respectively, with 1 base between them. The length of the CDR3 is 10 residues. Germline values: CDR1 MNHNS, CDR2 SASEGT. The CDR3, as DNA: TGTGCCAGCAGTGAACCTGAAGCTTTCTTT. Amino acid sequence: CASSEPEAFF.

The chain employs TRBV9 and TRBJ2-2; 9 nucleotides match TRBD2. CDR3 length equals 16 residues. V dropped 4 bases and J dropped 5; count of bases not matched to a gene: 9. Germline values: CDR1 SGDLS, CDR2 YYNGEE. The CDR3 DNA reads TGTGCCAGCAGCAACCATAGACTAGCGGATACCGGGGAGCTGTTTTTT. It is translated as CASSNHRLADTGELFF.

The CDR3 nucleotides are TGTGCCAGCAGCTTAGCTGGCAGATTGAACACCGGGGAGCTGTTTTTT. Protein: CASSLAGRLNTGELFF. V usage is TRBV7-6 and J usage is TRBJ2-2; D remains unclear. V was trimmed by 0 bases and J by 1 base, leaving 9 bases between them. The germline V gene has CDR1 SGHVS and CDR2 FNYEAQ. CDR3 size: 16 residues. The complete variable domain, with remaining parts taken from reference TRBV7-6 and TRBJ2-2, reads GAGVSQSPRYKVTKRGQDVALRCDPISGHVSLYWYRQALGQGPEFLTYFNYEAQQDKSGLPNDRFSAERPEGSISTLTIQRTEQRDSAMYRCASSLAGRLNTGELFFGEGSRLTVL.

CDR3 residues: CAISTRTSGTYEQYF. Here the CDR3 DNA reads TGTGCCATCAGTACCCGGACTAGCGGCACCTACGAGCAGTACTTC. This sequence joins TRBV10-3 and TRBJ2-7; 10 nucleotides align to TRBD2. The CDR3 totals 15 residues. The J segment lost 2 bases and the V segment lost 5 bases, leaving 6 bases of the junction unmatched. Germline assignment: CDR1 ENHRY and CDR2 SYGVKD.

This clone has a handful of counts. The sample has other DNA sequences that encode this CDR3 too. The rearrangement uses TRBV5-4 and TRBJ1-3, with a weak D call TRBD1 (6 bases). Trimming removed 0 bases at V and 0 bases at J, with 7 bases between. CDR1 is SGHNT, CDR2 YYREEE, per germline (reference sequence). The CDR3 has 15 residues. The CDR3 loop is CASSLDRVSGNTIYF. The CDR3 DNA reads as TGTGCCAGCAGCTTGGACAGGGTCTCTGGAAACACCATATATTTT.

The chain joins TRBV5-4 to TRBJ2-1; D is perhaps TRBD1 or TRBD2 (6 bases each). The CDR3 runs to 17 residues. Germline CDR1 and CDR2: SGHNT and YYREEE (reference sequence). V was clipped by 3 bases and J by 10 bases, with 26 bases between them. CDR3 region: CASSSGLWGPTFDEQFF. The DNA for the CDR3 is TGTGCCAGCAGCTCGGGACTCTGGGGGCCTACATTTGACGAGCAGTTCTTC.

The chain has TRBV11-1 and TRBJ2-2, with D possibly TRBD1 on 6 matching bases. Germline lookup yields CDR1 SGHAT and CDR2 FQDESV (reference sequence). V was clipped by 1 base and J by 3 bases, with 15 bases between them. The CDR3 totals 17 residues. The CDR3 is CASSLVPDRLDTGELFF. The CDR3 nucleotides are TGTGCCAGCAGCTTAGTACCAGACAGGTTGGACACCGGGGAGCTGTTTTTT.

Concerning this clone: This same CDR3 is encoded by further DNA sequences in the sample. The V and J genes are TRBV18 and TRBJ2-7; 7 bases line up with TRBD1. Germline CDR1 KGHSH, CDR2 LQKENI. V shed 6 bases, J shed 2 bases, and the junction held 4 bases outside the gene matches. CDR3 length: 13 residues. CDR3 region: CASSPTGAYEQYF. The CDR3, as DNA: TGTGCCAGCTCGCCCACAGGGGCCTACGAGCAGTACTTC.

V usage is TRBV2 and J usage is TRBJ2-7; D not certain. CDR3 size: 11 residues. The V end was cut by 3 bases, the J end by 9 bases, with 9 bases between. Per the germline V gene, CDR1 is SNHLY and CDR2 is FYNNEI. This chain's CDR3 is CASSEVERQYF. The DNA of the CDR3 is TGTGCCAGCAGTGAGGTGGAAAGGCAGTACTTC. The complete variable domain, with remaining parts taken from reference TRBV2 and TRBJ2-7, reads EPEVTQTPSHQVTQMGQEVILRCVPISNHLYFYWYRQILGQKVEFLVSFYNNEISEKSEIFDDQFSVERPDGSNFTLKIRSTKLEDSAMYFCASSEVERQYFGPGTRLTVT.

This chain joins TRBV6-5 and TRBJ2-3; D perhaps matches TRBD2 (6 bases). V was shortened by 7 bases and J by 3 bases, with 14 bases between the two germline ends. The CDR3 covers 14 residues. CDR1 MNHEY and CDR2 SVGAGI come from the germline V gene. This CDR3 reads CASTDGRGTDTQYF. The CDR3 nucleotides read TGTGCCAGCACCGACGGGCGGGGAACAGATACGCAGTATTTT.

This clone was seen a few times. Other DNA sequences in the same sample also yield this CDR3. This rearrangement joins TRBV5-1 to TRBJ2-7; weak D call: TRBD1 (6 bases). Germline V gene lookup returns CDR1 SGHRS and CDR2 YFSETQ. The CDR3 has 14 amino acids. Deletions cut 3 bases from V and 0 bases from J, with 10 bases between. The CDR3 here is CASSSTGSSYEQYF. The CDR3 DNA reads as TGCGCCAGCAGCTCTACAGGGAGCTCCTACGAGCAGTACTTC.

V usage is TRBV25-1 and J usage is TRBJ1-6, with 10 bases matching TRBD1. The CDR3 has 15 residues. Germline V lookup: CDR1 MGHDK, CDR2 SYGVNS. J lost 0 bases, V lost 8 bases, and 1 base had no gene match. The CDR3 reads CASRTGGSYNSPLHF. Here the CDR3 DNA reads TGTGCCAGCCGGACAGGGGGCTCCTATAATTCACCCCTCCACTTT.

The CDR3 loop reads CASSPSGATDTQYF. The CDR3 DNA reads as TGTGCCAGCAGCCCCAGTGGGGCCACAGATACGCAGTATTTT. V usage is TRBV7-3 and J usage is TRBJ2-3; D possibly corresponds to TRBD1 (5 bases). The CDR3 covers 14 residues. The ends were cut back, 5 bases at V and 2 bases at J, with 11 bases in the middle. Germline V gene lookup returns CDR1 SGHTA and CDR2 FQGTGA.

This chain joins TRBV11-2 and TRBJ2-1; a possible D gene is TRBD2 (6 bases). The germline V gene has CDR1 SGHAT and CDR2 FQNNGV. V shed 1 base and J shed 2 bases, with 9 bases lying between them. This CDR3 comprises 15 residues. CDR3 region: CASSLGGGTYNEQFF. The CDR3 nucleotides read TGTGCCAGCAGCTTAGGTGGGGGGACCTACAATGAGCAGTTCTTC.

The rearrangement links TRBV15 to TRBJ1-2; no definite D call. The CDR3 runs to 13 residues. Trimming removed 4 bases from V and 4 bases from J, with 10 bases in between. Germline V gives CDR1 LNHNV, CDR2 YYDKDF (reference sequence). The CDR3 reads CATSMGPTYGYTF. The CDR3 bases are TGTGCCACCAGCATGGGCCCGACCTATGGCTACACCTTC. The whole variable domain, remainder taken from reference TRBV15 and TRBJ1-2, is DAMVIQNPRYQVTQFGKPVTLSCSQTLNHNVMYWYQQKSSQAPKLLFHYYDKDFNNEADTPDNFQSRRPNTSFCFLDIRSPGLGDTAMYLCATSMGPTYGYTFGSGTRLTVV.

The rearrangement joins TRBV5-1 to TRBJ2-7; D is perhaps TRBD1 or TRBD2 (5 bases each). Germline V gene data show CDR1 as SGHRS and CDR2 as YFSETQ. The V gene lost 2 bases and the J gene lost 4 bases, with 13 bases spanning the gap. The CDR3 is 14 amino acids. The CDR3 reads CASSFGGGTYEQYF. The CDR3 bases are TGCGCCAGCAGCTTCGGTGGGGGTACGTACGAGCAGTACTTC.